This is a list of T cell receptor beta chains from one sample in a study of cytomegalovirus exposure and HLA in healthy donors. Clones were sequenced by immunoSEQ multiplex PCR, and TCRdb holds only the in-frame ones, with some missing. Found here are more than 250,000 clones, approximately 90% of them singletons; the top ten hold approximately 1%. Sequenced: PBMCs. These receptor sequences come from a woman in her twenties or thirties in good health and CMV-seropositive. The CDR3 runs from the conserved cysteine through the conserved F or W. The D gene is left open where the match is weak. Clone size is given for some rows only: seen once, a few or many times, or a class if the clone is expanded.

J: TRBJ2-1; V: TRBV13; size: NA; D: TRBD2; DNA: TGTGCCAGCAGCTCGTGGGAGGGTAAGAGCAATGAGCAGTTCTTC; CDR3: CASSSWEGKSNEQFF
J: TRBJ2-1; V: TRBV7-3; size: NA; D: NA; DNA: TGTGCCAGCAGCCTGAGGCAGGGTGGGAATGAGCAGTTCTTC; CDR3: CASSLRQGGNEQFF
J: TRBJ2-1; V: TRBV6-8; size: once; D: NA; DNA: TGTGCCAGCAACCTAGGGGACCGCTACAATGAGCAGTTCTTC; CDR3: CASNLGDRYNEQFF
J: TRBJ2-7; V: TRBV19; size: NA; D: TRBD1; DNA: TGTGCCAGTAGTGCCGGGACAGGGGACCCCTACGAGCAGTACTTC; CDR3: CASSAGTGDPYEQYF
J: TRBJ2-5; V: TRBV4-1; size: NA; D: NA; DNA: TGCGCCAGCAGCCAAGAGCCGGCCGGTATTGAGACCCAGTACTTC; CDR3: CASSQEPAGIETQYF
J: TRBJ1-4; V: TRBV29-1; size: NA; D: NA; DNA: TGCAGCGTTGAGGGGGACCTTAATGAAAAACTGTTTTTT; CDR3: CSVEGDLNEKLFF
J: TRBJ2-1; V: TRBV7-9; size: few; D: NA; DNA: TGTGCCAGCAGAGGGGACGGATGGGTGAACAATGAGCAGTTCTTC; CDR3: CASRGDGWVNNEQFF
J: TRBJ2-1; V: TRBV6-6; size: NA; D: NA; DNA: TGTGCCAGCAGTAAACTAGGAGTAAATGAGCAGTTCTTC; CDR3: CASSKLGVNEQFF
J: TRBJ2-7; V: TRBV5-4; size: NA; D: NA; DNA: TGTGCCAGCAGCTTGTTTCCGGGAGAGAAGTACTTC; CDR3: CASSLFPGEKYF
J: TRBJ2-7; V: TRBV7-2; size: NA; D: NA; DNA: TGTGCCAGCAGCTTATCGACAGGCTCCTACGAGCAGTACTTC; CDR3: CASSLSTGSYEQYF
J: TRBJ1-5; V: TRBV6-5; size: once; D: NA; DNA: TGTGCCAGCAGTTACTCCACAGGTATCAATCAGCCCCAGCATTTT; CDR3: CASSYSTGINQPQHF
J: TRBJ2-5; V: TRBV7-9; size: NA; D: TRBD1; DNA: TGTGCCAGCAGCCCCGGGACAGCCCAAGAGACCCAGTACTTC; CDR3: CASSPGTAQETQYF
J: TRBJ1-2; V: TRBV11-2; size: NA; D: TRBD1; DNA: TGTGCCAGCAGCTTACGACAGGGAGTCTATGGCTACACCTTC; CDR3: CASSLRQGVYGYTF
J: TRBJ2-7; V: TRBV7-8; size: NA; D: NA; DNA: TGTGCCAGCAGAAACGACTACGAGCAGTACTTC; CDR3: CASRNDYEQYF
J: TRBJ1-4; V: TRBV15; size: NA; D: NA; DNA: TGTGCCACCAGCAGAGACCTCCCCGCTTCTAATGAAAAACTGTTTTTT; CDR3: CATSRDLPASNEKLFF
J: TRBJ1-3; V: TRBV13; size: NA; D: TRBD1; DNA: TGTGCCAGCAGCTATCGACTAGGGGGCTACTCTGGAAACACCATATATTTT; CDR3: CASSYRLGGYSGNTIYF
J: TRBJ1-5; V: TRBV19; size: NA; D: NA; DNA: TGTGCCAGTAATCCCTTCGATAGCAATCAGCCCCAGCATTTT; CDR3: CASNPFDSNQPQHF
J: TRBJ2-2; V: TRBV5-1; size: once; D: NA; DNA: TGCGCCAGCAGCCCCTACACCGGGGAGCTGTTTTTT; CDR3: CASSPYTGELFF
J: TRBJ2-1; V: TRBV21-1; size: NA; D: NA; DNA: TGTGCCAGCACCCCACCTGGCGGGGGAAACTACAATGAGCAGTTCTTC; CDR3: CASTPPGGGNYNEQFF
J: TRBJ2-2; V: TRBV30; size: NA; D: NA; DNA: TGTGCCTGGAGTCTCGTCTTAGCCGGCACCGGGGAGCTGTTTTTT; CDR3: CAWSLVLAGTGELFF
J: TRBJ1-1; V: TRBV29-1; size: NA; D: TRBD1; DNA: TGCAGCGTTGGGACAGGGACTGAAGCTTTCTTT; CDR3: CSVGTGTEAFF
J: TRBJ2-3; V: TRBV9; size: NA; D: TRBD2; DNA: TGTGCCAGCAGCCCTCTAGCGGGAAGCACAGATACGCAGTATTTT; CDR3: CASSPLAGSTDTQYF
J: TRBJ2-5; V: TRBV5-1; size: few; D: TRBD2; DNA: TGCGCCAGCAGGTATAGCGGGGTTCAAGAGACCCAGTACTTC; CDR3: CASRYSGVQETQYF
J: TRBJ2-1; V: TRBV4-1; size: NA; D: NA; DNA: TGCGCCAGCAGCCAAAGGGTCATGGCGCGCACTGAGCAGTTCTTC; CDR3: CASSQRVMARTEQFF
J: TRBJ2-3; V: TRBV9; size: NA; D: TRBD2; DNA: TGTGCCAGCAGCGGAGGGACTAGTTTTCCGCAGTATTTT; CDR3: CASSGGTSFPQYF
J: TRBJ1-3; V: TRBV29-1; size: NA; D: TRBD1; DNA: TGCAGCGCCGTGGACAGGGGGACTGGAAACACCATATATTTT; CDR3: CSAVDRGTGNTIYF
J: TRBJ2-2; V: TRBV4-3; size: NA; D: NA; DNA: TGCGCCAGCAGCCAAGATCGGGAGAACACCGGGGAGCTGTTTTTT; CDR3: CASSQDRENTGELFF
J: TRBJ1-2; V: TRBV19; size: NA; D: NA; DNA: TGTGCCAGTAGGAACAGCTCTAACTATGGCTACACCTTC; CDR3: CASRNSSNYGYTF
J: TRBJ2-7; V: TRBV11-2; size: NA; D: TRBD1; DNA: TGTGCCAGCAGCTTAGATCTAATAGGGACAGGGTCCTACGAGCAGTACTTC; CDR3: CASSLDLIGTGSYEQYF
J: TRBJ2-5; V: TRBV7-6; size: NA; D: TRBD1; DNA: TGTGCCAGCAGCTCCCGGGACAGGAACCAAGAGACCCAGTACTTC; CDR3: CASSSRDRNQETQYF
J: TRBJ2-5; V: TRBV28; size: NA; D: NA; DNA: TGTGCCAGCAGTTCCAGGAGTCCGGGACAAGAGACCCAGTACTTC; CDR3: CASSSRSPGQETQYF
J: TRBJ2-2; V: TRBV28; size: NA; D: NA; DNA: TGTGCCAGCAGTGGGGCCGGGGAGCTGTTTTTT; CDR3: CASSGAGELFF
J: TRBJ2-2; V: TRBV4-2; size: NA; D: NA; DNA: TGTGCCAGCAGAGAGTCCAGGGCAATAAACACCGGGGAGCTGTTTTTT; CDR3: CASRESRAINTGELFF
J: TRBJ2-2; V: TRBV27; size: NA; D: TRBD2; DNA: TGTGCCAGCAGTTCACCCGGGGGGGCCTTCACCGGGGAGCTGTTTTTT; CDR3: CASSSPGGAFTGELFF
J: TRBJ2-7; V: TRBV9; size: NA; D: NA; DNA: TGTGCCAGCAGCGTTGGGACATTCTCCTACGAGCAGTACTTC; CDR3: CASSVGTFSYEQYF
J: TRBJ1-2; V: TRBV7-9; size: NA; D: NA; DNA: TGTGCCAGCACCGTCCGGGCAACACCTCATGGCTACACCTTC; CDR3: CASTVRATPHGYTF
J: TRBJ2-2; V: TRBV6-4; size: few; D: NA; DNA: TGTGCCAGCAGTGACTCTAGCACCGGGGAGCTGTTTTTT; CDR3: CASSDSSTGELFF
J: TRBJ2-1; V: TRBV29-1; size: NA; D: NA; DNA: TGCAGCGTTGAAGATCCAAAGCTACTAGTCCCGTTCTTC; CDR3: CSVEDPKLLVPFF
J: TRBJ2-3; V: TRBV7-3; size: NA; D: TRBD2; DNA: TGTGCCAGCAGCTTCCAAGCGGGGTCGTCCCCCACAGATACGCAGTATTTT; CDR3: CASSFQAGSSPTDTQYF
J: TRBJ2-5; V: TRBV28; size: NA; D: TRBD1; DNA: TGTGCCAGCAGTTTCCCCCAGACAGGGGGCGCAGGACAAGAGACCCAGTACTTC; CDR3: CASSFPQTGGAGQETQYF
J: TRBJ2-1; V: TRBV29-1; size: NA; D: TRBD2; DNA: TGCAGCGTTCGGATCGGGACTAGCGGATACAATGAGCAGTTCTTC; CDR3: CSVRIGTSGYNEQFF
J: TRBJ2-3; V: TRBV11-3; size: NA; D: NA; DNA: TGTGCCAGCAGCTACGGCACAGATACGCAGTATTTT; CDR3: CASSYGTDTQYF
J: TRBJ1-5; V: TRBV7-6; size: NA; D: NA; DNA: TGTGCCAGCAGCTCCAGCGCCGGACAGAAAAATCAGCCCCAGCATTTT; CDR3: CASSSSAGQKNQPQHF
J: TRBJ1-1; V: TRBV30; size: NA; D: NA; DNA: TGTGCCTGGAGTGTACGCGAGAACACTGAAGCTTTCTTT; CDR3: CAWSVRENTEAFF
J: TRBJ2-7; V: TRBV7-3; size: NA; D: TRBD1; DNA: TGTGCCAGCAGCCCTACAGGGGCGGGCGAGCAGTACTTC; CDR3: CASSPTGAGEQYF
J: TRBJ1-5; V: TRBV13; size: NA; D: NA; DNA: TGTGCCAGCAGCTACCACAGGGAGGCGGCGGGAAATCAGCCCCAGCATTTT; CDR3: CASSYHREAAGNQPQHF
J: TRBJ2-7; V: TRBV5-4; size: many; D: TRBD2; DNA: TGTGCCAGCAGCCCAGGACTAGCTCGCGAGCAGTACTTC; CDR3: CASSPGLAREQYF
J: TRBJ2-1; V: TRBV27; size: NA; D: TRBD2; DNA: TGTGCCAGCAGCCGAGTAGCGGGAGTTGTCGACAATGAGCAGTTCTTC; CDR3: CASSRVAGVVDNEQFF
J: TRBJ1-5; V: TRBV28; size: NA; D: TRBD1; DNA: TGTGCCAGCACCCCGGACAGGGTTGAAACGAATAGCAATCAGCCCCAGCATTTT; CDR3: CASTPDRVETNSNQPQHF
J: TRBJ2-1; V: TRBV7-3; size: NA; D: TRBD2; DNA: TGTGCCAGCAGCTTAACGTCCGGACTAGGCGATGAGCAGTTCTTC; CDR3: CASSLTSGLGDEQFF
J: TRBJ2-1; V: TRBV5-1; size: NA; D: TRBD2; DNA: TGCGCCAGCAGCACGACCGGGACTAGCATGAATGAGCAGTTCTTC; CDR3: CASSTTGTSMNEQFF
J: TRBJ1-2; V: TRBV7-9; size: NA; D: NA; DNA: TGTGCCAGCAGCTTCCCGACAGACTATGGCTACACCTTC; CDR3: CASSFPTDYGYTF
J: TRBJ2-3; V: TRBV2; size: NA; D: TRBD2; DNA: TGTGCCAGCAGTGAATGGCTAGCGGTGCCCAGGGATACGCAGTATTTT; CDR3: CASSEWLAVPRDTQYF
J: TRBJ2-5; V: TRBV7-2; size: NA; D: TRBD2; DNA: TGTGCCAGCAGCTTGGATGGCGGGGGGATGTACCAAGAGACCCAGTACTTC; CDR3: CASSLDGGGMYQETQYF
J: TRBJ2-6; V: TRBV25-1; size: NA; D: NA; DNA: TGTGCCAGCAAGCCGGTCAAGGGGGACTCTGGGGCCAACGTCCTGACTTTC; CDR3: CASKPVKGDSGANVLTF
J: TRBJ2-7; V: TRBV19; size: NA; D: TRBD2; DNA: TGTGCCAGTAGTTTACTAGCGGACGTTTCCTACGAGCAGTACTTC; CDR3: CASSLLADVSYEQYF
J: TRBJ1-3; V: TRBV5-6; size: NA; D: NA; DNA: TGTGCCAGCAGCTTGGGATACAGGAGCTCTGGAAACACCATATATTTT; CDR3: CASSLGYRSSGNTIYF
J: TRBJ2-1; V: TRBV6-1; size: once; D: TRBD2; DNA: TGTGCCAGCTTAGCGGGGGGGCCCTACAATGAGCAGTTCTTC; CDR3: CASLAGGPYNEQFF
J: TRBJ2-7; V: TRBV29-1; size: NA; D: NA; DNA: TGCAGCGTCCGGGACGGAAATTACGAGCAGTACTTC; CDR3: CSVRDGNYEQYF
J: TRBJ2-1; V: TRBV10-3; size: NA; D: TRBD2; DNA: TGTGCCATCCAAGAAGGGACTAGCGGGGGGGCCGGGTCCTACAATGAGCAGTTCTTC; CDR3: CAIQEGTSGGAGSYNEQFF